Shown below are 25 T cell receptor beta chains from a single sample sequenced in a study of T-cell reconstitution after alpha-beta-depleted transplantation in children. TCRbeta library preparation incorporated unique molecular identifiers. TCRdb passed the PCR reads through MiXCR, listing each CDR3 protein once. The sample shows almost 500,000 distinct CDR3 sequences, roughly a tenth of them seen only once. The sample was PBMCs, taken before TCRalphabeta/CD19-depleted stem cell transplant. The receptor source for this set is a child aged 2 to 9 with inherited bone marrow failure, due to receive a stem cell transplant.

This clonotype has a count of ten or more. V gene TRBV10-3 combines with J gene TRBJ2-1, with 15 bases matching TRBD2. Germline lookup yields CDR1 ENHRY and CDR2 SYGVKD. There are 16 residues in the CDR3. V trimming: 7 bases; J trimming: 4 bases; junction bases outside the gene matches: 5. The CDR3 loop reads CAITGLAGGQYNEQFF. Here the CDR3 DNA reads TGTGCCATCACCGGACTAGCGGGAGGGCAATACAATGAGCAGTTCTTC.

This clonotype showed up many times. This rearrangement joins TRBV30 to TRBJ2-1; the D is unclear. V was trimmed by 3 bases and J by 6 bases, leaving 6 bases between them. CDR1 GTSNPN and CDR2 SVGIG come from the germline V gene (reference sequence). The CDR3 totals 11 residues. In DNA, the CDR3 is TGTGCCTGGAGCCAGAGCAATGAGCAGTTCTTC. It encodes CAWSQSNEQFF.

This rearrangement joins TRBV18 to TRBJ1-1; a possible D gene is TRBD1 (6 bases). Deletions cut 2 bases from V and 1 base from J, with 11 bases between. This CDR3 contains 15 residues. CDR1 and CDR2 (germline): KGHSH, LQKENI. The CDR3 protein is CASSPKTGRNTEAFF. The CDR3 nucleotides read TGTGCCAGCTCACCAAAAACAGGGCGGAACACTGAAGCTTTCTTT.

This clonotype has at least ten counts. The chain recombines TRBV5-1 with TRBJ2-5; D perhaps matches TRBD1 (6 bases). This CDR3 has 14 residues. Germline lookup yields CDR1 SGHRS and CDR2 YFSETQ. Trimming shortened V by 4 bases and J by 5 bases, and 15 bases separated the two germline ends. The CDR3: CASSEPQGSETQYF. CDR3 sequence (DNA): TGCGCCAGCAGCGAACCACAGGGATCGGAGACCCAGTACTTC.

This clonotype has a count of ten or more. The chain recombines TRBV6-5 with TRBJ2-1; D gene uncertain. The CDR3 loop spans 12 amino acids. Trimming removed 6 bases at V and 9 bases at J, with 12 bases between. From germline, CDR1 is MNHEY and CDR2 SVGAGI. The CDR3 loop reads CASRPSSGEQFF. The CDR3 nucleotides read TGTGCCAGCAGGCCCTCCTCGGGTGAGCAGTTCTTC.

This clonotype was observed at least ten times. J is TRBJ2-5 and V is TRBV9; 15 bases are a match to TRBD2. Germline CDR1 and CDR2: SGDLS and YYNGEE. The CDR3 covers 16 residues. J gave up 2 bases and V 3 bases, and 2 bases lay outside the gene matches. This CDR3 reads CASSAGLAGGQETQYF. The CDR3 DNA follows: TGTGCCAGCAGCGCCGGACTAGCGGGAGGGCAAGAGACCCAGTACTTC.

The sample holds many counts of this clonotype. This chain connects TRBV10-3 to TRBJ1-5, with 10 bases identical to TRBD1. The CDR3 is made up of 15 amino acids. Germline-derived CDR1 and CDR2 are ENHRY and SYGVKD. V lost 2 bases, J lost 2 bases, and 0 bases stayed unmatched. CDR3 residues: CAISEGTGGNQPQHF. DNA of the CDR3: TGTGCCATCAGTGAGGGGACAGGGGGCAATCAGCCCCAGCATTTT.

This clonotype was seen repeatedly, ten times or more. The chain carries TRBV12-3 or TRBV12-4 and TRBJ2-1, with 7 bases identical to TRBD1. After removal of 5 bases from V and 8 bases from J, the junction contained 15 bases not matched to a gene. This CDR3 comprises 16 residues. Written as DNA, the CDR3 is TGTGCCAGCAGTCGTATTGGACAGGTTTATCGCGATGAGCAGTTCTTC. This codes for CASSRIGQVYRDEQFF.

Note on this clonotype: With a much larger clone just one base away, this may be a read error. The genes are TRBV12-3 or TRBV12-4 and TRBJ2-3; D is perhaps TRBD1 (5 bases). The CDR3 totals 15 residues. The ends were cut back, 4 bases at V and 2 bases at J, with 13 bases in the middle. This CDR3 reads CASSWVGAFTDTQYF. The CDR3 bases are TGTGCCAGCAGTTGGGTAGGGGCTTTCACAGATACGCAGTATTTT.

In this sample, this clonotype turned up many times. The chain uses TRBV3-1 and TRBJ1-1, with a possible D match to TRBD1 (6 bases). The germline V and J ends were trimmed by 4 bases and 3 bases, with 15 bases remaining between them. Germline CDR1 LGHDT, CDR2 YNNKEL (reference sequence). The CDR3 spans 15 residues. CDR3 amino acids: CASSLVGTSDTEAFF. DNA for the CDR3: TGTGCCAGCAGCCTAGTAGGGACATCGGACACTGAAGCTTTCTTT.

This clonotype was detected ten times or more. The V and J genes are TRBV29-1 and TRBJ1-1, with no clear D. Germline V gene sequence: CDR1 SQVTM, CDR2 ANQGSEA. The V gene lost 5 bases and the J gene lost 11 bases, with 6 bases spanning the gap. CDR3 length: 8 residues. The CDR3 nucleotides are TGCAGCGTTTTGGGGGCTTTCTTT. Amino acid sequence: CSVLGAFF.

This clonotype has just a few counts. The J gene is TRBJ2-7, the V gene TRBV7-2, with D unresolved. This CDR3 is built from 13 residues. Germline CDR1 reads SGHTA; CDR2 reads FQGNSA. V was pared by 1 base and J by 3 bases, with 7 bases between. The CDR3 nucleotides read TGTGCCAGCAGCTTAGGGAGACTCTACGAGCAGTACTTC. It specifies CASSLGRLYEQYF.

There are many counts of this clonotype. The rearrangement joins TRBV29-1 to TRBJ2-7, with D perhaps TRBD1 (5 bases). V dropped 1 base and J dropped 1 base, with 5 bases sitting between them. The CDR3 extends over 12 amino acids. Germline V lookup: CDR1 SQVTM, CDR2 ANQGSEA. The DNA for the CDR3 is TGCAGCGTTGAAGCAGGGTCCTACGAGCAGTACTTC. This translates into CSVEAGSYEQYF.

Concerning this clonotype itself: This may stem from a read error, because a much larger clone lies one nucleotide away. The rearrangement links TRBV4-3 to TRBJ1-1, with 9 bases that match TRBD1. Trimming at V came to 0 bases and at J to 1 base, leaving 3 bases not matched to a gene. Germline loops: CDR1 LGHNA, CDR2 YSLEER. The CDR3 is 16 amino acids. The CDR3 DNA is TGCGCCAGCAGCCAAGATGAGGACAGGGGGAACACTGAAGCTTTCTTT. Its translation is CASSQDEDRGNTEAFF.

This clonotype was counted many times. This chain connects TRBV4-2 to TRBJ2-1; no firm D call. CDR1 LGHNA and CDR2 YNFKEQ come from the germline V gene. The CDR3 spans 16 residues. V lost 1 base, J lost 2 bases, and 12 bases lay in between. CDR3: CASSQGVGKTYNEQFF. The CDR3 bases are TGTGCCAGCAGCCAAGGAGTAGGAAAAACCTACAATGAGCAGTTCTTC.

This clonotype has only a few counts. This sequence joins TRBV9 and TRBJ1-2; D uncertain. CDR1 and CDR2 from the germline V gene are SGDLS and YYNGEE. Trimming took off 0 bases at V and 5 bases at J, with 11 bases between the two ends. The CDR3 totals 14 residues. The CDR3 nucleotides read TGTGCCAGCAGCGTAGCTCCGGCAGTTTATGGCTACACCTTC. Protein: CASSVAPAVYGYTF.

This clonotype was seen repeatedly, ten times or more. This chain's CDR3 is CSARRQGANTEAFF. The CDR3 DNA reads TGCAGTGCTAGGCGACAGGGGGCAAACACTGAAGCTTTCTTT. The chain recombines TRBV20-1 with TRBJ1-1, with 10 bases matching TRBD1. CDR1 is DFQATT and CDR2 is SNEGSKA in the germline V gene (reference sequence). This CDR3 is 14 amino acids long. After removal of 3 bases from V and 2 bases from J, the junction contained 3 bases not matched to a gene.

This clonotype has ten or more counts. The V and J genes are TRBV4-3 and TRBJ2-1, with 9 bases lining up with TRBD2. Germline-derived CDR1 and CDR2 are LGHNA and YSLEER. The CDR3 runs 15 residues. V gave up 6 bases and J gave up 10 bases; unmatched junction bases: 13. The CDR3 nucleotides read TGCGCCAGCAGACCAGGGCGGCTAGCGGGATGGGAGCAGTTCTTC. Translation gives CASRPGRLAGWEQFF.

This chain uses TRBV18 with TRBJ2-3; D remains ambiguous. Judging by the DNA end, TRBJ1-5 fits better; the J call may be wrong. CDR3 length: 16 amino acids. CDR1 and CDR2 (germline): KGHSH, LQKENI. The CDR3 sequence: CASSPNNLAGVDTQHF. The CDR3 coding sequence is TGTGCCAGCTCACCAAATAACCTAGCGGGAGTGGATACGCAGCATTTT.

At least ten counts were recorded for this clonotype. This rearrangement joins TRBV29-1 to TRBJ1-2, with D uncertain. Germline V CDR1 and CDR2: SQVTM, ANQGSEA. The CDR3 spans 15 residues. Trimming removed 3 bases from V and 2 bases from J, with 16 bases in between. The CDR3 coding sequence is TGCAGCGTTGATCGTGTCATGGGAGGGAACTATGGCTACACCTTC. Translating it yields CSVDRVMGGNYGYTF.

This clonotype has a count of ten or more. The chain is built from TRBV6-2 or TRBV6-3 and TRBJ2-2; D gene uncertain. The CDR3 is 15 amino acids. Germline-derived CDR1 and CDR2 are MNHEY and SVGEGT. V lost 4 bases, J lost 5 bases, and 14 bases lay in between. In DNA form, the CDR3 reads TGTGCCAGCAGTTTGTGGCTGGACGGGACCGGGGAGCTGTTTTTT. It encodes CASSLWLDGTGELFF.

This clonotype came up a few times. This chain uses TRBV6-5 with TRBJ2-1; 10 bases fit TRBD2. Per the germline V gene, CDR1 is MNHEY and CDR2 is SVGAGI. V lost 3 bases, J lost 7 bases, and 9 bases stayed unmatched. The CDR3 contains 16 residues. The CDR3 region has the DNA TGTGCCAGCAGTTATCGGAGCGGGAGGGCCGGAAATGAGCAGTTCTTC. It encodes CASSYRSGRAGNEQFF.

Written as DNA, the CDR3 is TGTGCCAGCAGCTTACTGGGCTCGGCCGTTGAGACCCAGTACTTC. Protein product: CASSLLGSAVETQYF. J is TRBJ2-5 and V is TRBV7-7; D remains unclear. Germline V gives CDR1 SSHAT, CDR2 FNYEAQ (reference sequence). V lost 2 bases, J lost 5 bases, and 15 bases lay in between. CDR3 length equals 15 residues.

This clonotype was observed many times. The chain carries TRBV28 and TRBJ2-7, with 9 nucleotides matching TRBD2. V dropped 5 bases and J dropped 3; count of bases not matched to a gene: 11. Germline CDR1 reads MDHEN; CDR2 reads SYDVKM. The CDR3 covers 16 residues. CDR3 nucleotide sequence: TGTGCCAGCAGTCCTTGGCGGGGGGGTAGCAGCTACGAGCAGTACTTC. Translated: CASSPWRGGSSYEQYF.

This clonotype was counted at least ten times. V and J are TRBV20-1 and TRBJ2-2; TRBD2 aligns across 7 bases. This CDR3 comprises 16 residues. Germline assignment: CDR1 DFQATT and CDR2 SNEGSKA (reference sequence). The ends lost 0 bases at V and 1 base at J; junction bases unmatched: 5. CDR3 DNA: TGCAGTGCTAGAGATTTCGAGCGGGGGAACACCGGGGAGCTGTTTTTT. The encoded protein is CSARDFERGNTGELFF.